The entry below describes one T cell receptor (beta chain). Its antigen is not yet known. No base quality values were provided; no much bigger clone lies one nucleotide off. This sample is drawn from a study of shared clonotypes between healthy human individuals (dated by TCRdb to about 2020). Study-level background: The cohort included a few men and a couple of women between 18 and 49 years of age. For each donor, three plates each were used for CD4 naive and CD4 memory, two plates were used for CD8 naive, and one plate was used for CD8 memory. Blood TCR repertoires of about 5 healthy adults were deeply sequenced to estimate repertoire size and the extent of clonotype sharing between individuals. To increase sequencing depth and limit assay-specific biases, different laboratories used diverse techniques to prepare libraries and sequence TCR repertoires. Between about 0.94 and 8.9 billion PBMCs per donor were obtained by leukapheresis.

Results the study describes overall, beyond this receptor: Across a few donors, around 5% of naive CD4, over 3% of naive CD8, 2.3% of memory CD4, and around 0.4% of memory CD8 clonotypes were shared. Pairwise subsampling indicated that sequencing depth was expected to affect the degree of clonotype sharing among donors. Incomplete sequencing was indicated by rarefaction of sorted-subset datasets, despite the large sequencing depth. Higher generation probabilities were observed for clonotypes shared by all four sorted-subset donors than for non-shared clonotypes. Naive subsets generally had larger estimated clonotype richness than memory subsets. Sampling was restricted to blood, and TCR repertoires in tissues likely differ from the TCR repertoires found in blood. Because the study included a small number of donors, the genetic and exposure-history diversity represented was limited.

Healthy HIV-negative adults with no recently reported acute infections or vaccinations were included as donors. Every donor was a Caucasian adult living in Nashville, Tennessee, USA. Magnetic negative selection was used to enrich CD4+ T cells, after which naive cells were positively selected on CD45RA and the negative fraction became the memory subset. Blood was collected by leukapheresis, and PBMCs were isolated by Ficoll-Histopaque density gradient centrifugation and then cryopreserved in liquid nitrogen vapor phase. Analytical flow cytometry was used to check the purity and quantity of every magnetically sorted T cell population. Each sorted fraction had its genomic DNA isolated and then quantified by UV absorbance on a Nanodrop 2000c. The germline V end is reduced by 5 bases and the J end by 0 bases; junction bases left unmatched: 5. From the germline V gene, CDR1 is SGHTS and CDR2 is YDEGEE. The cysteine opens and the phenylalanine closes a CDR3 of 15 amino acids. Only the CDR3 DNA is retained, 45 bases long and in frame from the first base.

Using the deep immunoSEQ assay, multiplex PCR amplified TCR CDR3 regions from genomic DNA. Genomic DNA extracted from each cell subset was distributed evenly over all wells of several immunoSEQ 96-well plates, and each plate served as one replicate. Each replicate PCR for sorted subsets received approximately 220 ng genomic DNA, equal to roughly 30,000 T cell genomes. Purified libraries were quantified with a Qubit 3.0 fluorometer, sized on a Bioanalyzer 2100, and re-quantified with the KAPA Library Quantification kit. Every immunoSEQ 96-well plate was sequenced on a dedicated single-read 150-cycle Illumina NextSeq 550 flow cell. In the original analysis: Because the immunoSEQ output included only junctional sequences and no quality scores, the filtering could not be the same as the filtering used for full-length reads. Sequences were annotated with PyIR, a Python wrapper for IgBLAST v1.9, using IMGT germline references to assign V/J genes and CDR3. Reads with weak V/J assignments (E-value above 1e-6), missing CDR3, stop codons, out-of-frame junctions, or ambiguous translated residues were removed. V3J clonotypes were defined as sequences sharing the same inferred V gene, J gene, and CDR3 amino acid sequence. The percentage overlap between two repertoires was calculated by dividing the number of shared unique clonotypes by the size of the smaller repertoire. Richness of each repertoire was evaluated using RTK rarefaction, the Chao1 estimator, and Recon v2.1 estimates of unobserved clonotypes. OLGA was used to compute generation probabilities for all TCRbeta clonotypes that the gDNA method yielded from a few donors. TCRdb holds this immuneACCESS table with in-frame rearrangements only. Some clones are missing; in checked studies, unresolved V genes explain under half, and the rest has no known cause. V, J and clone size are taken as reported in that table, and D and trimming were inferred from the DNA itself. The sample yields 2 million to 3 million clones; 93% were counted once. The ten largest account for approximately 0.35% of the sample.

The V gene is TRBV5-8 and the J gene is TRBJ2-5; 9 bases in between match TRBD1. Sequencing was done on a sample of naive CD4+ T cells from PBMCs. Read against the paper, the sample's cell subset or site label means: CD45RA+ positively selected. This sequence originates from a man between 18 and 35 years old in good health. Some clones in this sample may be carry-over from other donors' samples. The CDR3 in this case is CASSYRDRDQETQYF. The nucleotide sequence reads TGTGCCAGCAGTTACCGGGACAGGGACCAAGAGACCCAGTACTTC.